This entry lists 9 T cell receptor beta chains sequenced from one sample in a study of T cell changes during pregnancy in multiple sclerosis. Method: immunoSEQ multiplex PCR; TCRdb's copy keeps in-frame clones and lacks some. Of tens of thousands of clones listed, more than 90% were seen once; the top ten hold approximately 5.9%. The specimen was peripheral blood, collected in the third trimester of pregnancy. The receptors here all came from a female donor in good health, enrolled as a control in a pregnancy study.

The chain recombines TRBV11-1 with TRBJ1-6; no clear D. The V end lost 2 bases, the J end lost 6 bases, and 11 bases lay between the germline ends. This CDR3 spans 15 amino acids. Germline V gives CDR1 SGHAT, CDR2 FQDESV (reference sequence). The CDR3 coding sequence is TGTGCCAGCAGCTTACAGAGACACATTAATTCACCCCTCCACTTT. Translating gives CASSLQRHINSPLHF.

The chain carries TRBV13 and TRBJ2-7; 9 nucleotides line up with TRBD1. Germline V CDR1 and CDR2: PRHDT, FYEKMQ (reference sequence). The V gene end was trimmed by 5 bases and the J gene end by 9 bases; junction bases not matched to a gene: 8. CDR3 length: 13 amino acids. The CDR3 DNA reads TGTGCCAGCAGCCCCGGGACAGGGCTTAGGCAGTACTTC. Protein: CASSPGTGLRQYF.

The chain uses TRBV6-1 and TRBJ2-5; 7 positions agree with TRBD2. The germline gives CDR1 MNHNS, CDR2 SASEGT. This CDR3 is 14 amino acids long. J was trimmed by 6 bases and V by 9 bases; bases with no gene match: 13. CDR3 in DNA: TGTGCCAGTACCGAACGGGGGGTTAGGAAGACCCAGTACTTC. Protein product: CASTERGVRKTQYF.

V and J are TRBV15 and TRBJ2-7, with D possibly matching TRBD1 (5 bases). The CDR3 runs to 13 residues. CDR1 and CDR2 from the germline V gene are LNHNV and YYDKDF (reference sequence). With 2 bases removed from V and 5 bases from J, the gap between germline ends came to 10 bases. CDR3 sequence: CATSRLPGNEQYF. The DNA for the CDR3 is TGTGCCACCAGCAGACTACCAGGGAACGAGCAGTACTTC.

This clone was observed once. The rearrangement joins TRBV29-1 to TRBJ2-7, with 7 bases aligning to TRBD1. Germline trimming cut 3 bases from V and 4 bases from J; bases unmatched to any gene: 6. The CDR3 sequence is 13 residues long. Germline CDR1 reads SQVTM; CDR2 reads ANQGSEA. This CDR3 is CSVEGVRGYEQYF. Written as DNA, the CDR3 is TGCAGCGTTGAGGGCGTCAGGGGGTACGAGCAGTACTTC.

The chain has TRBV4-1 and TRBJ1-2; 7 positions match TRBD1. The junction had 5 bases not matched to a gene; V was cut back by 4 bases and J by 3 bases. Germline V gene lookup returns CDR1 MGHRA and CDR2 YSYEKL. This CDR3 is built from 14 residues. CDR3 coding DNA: TGCGCCAGCAGCCGCAGGGACAGAGACTATGGCTACACCTTC. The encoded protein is CASSRRDRDYGYTF.

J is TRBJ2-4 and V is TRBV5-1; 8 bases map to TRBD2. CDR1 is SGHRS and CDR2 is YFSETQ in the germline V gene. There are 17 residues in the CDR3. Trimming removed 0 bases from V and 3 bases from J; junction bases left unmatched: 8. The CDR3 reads CASSLGAGGAVKNIQYF. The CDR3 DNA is TGCGCCAGCAGCTTGGGGGCCGGGGGGGCCGTCAAAAACATTCAGTACTTC.

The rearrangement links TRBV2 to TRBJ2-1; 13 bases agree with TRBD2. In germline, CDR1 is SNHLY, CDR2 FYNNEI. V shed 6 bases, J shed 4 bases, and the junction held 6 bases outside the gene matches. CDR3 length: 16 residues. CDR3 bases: TGTGCCAGCAGGGCCACTAGCGGGAGGGTTTACAATGAGCAGTTCTTC. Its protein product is CASRATSGRVYNEQFF.

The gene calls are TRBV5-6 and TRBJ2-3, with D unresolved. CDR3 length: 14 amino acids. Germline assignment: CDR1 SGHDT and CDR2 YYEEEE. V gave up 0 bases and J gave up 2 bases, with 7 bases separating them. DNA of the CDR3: TGTGCCAGCAGCTTGGGAGAGGACACAGATACGCAGTATTTT. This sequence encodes CASSLGEDTDTQYF.